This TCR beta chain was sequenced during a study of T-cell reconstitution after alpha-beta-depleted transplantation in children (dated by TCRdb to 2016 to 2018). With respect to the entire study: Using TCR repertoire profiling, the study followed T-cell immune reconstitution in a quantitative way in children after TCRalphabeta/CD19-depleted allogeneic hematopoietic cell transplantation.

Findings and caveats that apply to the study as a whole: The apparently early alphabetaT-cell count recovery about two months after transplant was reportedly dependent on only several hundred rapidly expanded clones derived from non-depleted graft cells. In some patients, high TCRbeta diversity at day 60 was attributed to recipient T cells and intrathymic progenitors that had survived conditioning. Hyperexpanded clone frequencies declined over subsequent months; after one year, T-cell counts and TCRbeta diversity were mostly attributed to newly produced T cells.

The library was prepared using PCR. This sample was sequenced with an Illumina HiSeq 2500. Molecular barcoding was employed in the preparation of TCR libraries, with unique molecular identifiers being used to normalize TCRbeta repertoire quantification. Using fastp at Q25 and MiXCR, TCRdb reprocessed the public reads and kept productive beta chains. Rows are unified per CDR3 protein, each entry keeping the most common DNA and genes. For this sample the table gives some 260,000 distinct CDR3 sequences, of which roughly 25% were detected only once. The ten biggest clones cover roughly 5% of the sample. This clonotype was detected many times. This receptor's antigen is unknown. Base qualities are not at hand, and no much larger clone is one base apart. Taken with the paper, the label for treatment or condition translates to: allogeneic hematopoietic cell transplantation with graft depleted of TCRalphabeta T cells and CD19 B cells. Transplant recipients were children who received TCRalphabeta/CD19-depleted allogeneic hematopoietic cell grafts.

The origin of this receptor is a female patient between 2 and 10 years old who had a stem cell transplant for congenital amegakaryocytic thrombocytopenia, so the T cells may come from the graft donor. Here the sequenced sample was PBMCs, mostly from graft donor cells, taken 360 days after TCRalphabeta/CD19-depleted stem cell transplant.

The CDR3 region reads CATRKASEGNNEQFF. The sequenced DNA is TGTGCCACCCGGAAGGCTAGCGAGGGGAACAATGAGCAGTTCTTC. Here the chain combines TRBV10-3 and TRBJ2-1; perhaps TRBD2 is the D gene, with 6 bases matching. CDR1 and CDR2 were assigned from the germline V gene as ENHRY and SYGVKD. The CDR3, from cysteine to phenylalanine, totals 15 residues. Only the CDR3 DNA is retained, 45 bases long and in frame from the first base. Trimming costs V 10 bases and J 5 bases, and their ends lie 21 bases apart.